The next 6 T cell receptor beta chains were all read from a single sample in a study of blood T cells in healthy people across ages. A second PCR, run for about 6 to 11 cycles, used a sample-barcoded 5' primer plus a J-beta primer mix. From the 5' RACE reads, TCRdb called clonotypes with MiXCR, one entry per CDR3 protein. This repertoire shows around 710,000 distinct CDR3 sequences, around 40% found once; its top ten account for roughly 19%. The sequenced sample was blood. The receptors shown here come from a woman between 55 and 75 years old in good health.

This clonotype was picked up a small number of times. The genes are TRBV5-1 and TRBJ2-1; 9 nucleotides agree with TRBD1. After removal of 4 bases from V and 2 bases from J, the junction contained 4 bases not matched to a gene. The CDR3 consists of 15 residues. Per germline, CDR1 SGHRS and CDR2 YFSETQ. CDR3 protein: CASSPGQGPYNEQFF. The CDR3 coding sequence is TGCGCCAGCAGCCCAGGACAGGGGCCCTACAATGAGCAGTTCTTC.

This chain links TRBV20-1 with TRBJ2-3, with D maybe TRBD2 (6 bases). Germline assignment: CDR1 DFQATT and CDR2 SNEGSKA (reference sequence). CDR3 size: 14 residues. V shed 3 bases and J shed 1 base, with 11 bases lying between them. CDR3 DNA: TGCAGTGCTAGGGGGGACTTTGGCACAGATACGCAGTATTTT. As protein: CSARGDFGTDTQYF.

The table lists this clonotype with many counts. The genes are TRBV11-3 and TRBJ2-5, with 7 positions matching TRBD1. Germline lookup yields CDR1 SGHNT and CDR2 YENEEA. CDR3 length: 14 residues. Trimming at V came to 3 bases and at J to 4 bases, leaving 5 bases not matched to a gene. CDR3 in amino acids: CASSFDREGETQYF. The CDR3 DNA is TGTGCCAGCAGCTTCGACAGGGAAGGAGAGACCCAGTACTTC.

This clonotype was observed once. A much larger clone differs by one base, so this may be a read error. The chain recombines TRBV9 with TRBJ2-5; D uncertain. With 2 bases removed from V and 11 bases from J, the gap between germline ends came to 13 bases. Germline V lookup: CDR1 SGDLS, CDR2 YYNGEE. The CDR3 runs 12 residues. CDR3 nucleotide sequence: TGTGCCAGCAGCGTCGACACCCCGGAGCAGTACTTC. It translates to CASSVDTPEQYF. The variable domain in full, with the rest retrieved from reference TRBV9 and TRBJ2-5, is DSGVTQTPKHLITATGQRVTLRCSPRSGDLSVYWYQQSLDQGLQFLIQYYNGEERAKGNILERFSAQQFPDLHSELNLSSLELGDSALYFCASSVDTPEQYFGPGTRLLVL.

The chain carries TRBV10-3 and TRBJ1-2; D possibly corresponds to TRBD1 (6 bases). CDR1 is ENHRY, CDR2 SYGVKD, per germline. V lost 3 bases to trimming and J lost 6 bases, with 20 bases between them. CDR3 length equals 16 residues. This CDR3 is CAISDPRAGESDGYTF. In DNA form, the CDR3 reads TGTGCCATCAGTGACCCGAGGGCAGGGGAGTCTGATGGCTACACCTTC.

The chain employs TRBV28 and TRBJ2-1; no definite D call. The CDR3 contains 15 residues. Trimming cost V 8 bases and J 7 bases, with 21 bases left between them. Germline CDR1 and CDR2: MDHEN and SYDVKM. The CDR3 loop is CASENWGTVDNEQFF. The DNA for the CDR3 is TGTGCCAGCGAAAACTGGGGTACAGTTGATAATGAGCAGTTCTTC. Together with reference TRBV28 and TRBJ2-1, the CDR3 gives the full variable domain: DVKVTQSSRYLVKRTGEKVFLECVQDMDHENMFWYRQDPGLGLRLIYFSYDVKMKEKGDIPEGYSVSREKKERFSLILESASTNQTSMYLCASENWGTVDNEQFFGPGTRLTVL.